These 10 T cell receptor beta chains were sequenced from one sample in a study of blood T cell repertoires in COVID-19. TCRdb's table, derived via immunoSEQ multiplex PCR, lists solely in-frame clones and lacks some. The profile covers 200,000 to 250,000 clones, with approximately 84% appearing a single time and approximately 4.8% taken by the ten largest. The source material was peripheral blood. All receptors derive from a man in his forties or fifties with acute or convalescent COVID-19.

The V and J genes are TRBV7-2 and TRBJ1-6; weak D call: TRBD1 (6 bases). V was pared by 5 bases and J by 14 bases, with 22 bases between. The germline V gene encodes CDR1 SGHTA and CDR2 FQGNSA. This CDR3 has 15 amino acids. The DNA of the CDR3 is TGTGCCAGCAGCCCCCGGGACAACCGTCCTAGGGCCCTCCACTTT. This sequence encodes CASSPRDNRPRALHF.

The rearrangement joins TRBV6-5 to TRBJ1-5; D possibly corresponds to TRBD1 (5 bases). Germline assignment: CDR1 MNHEY and CDR2 SVGAGI. The CDR3 length is 15 residues. The V end was cut by 6 bases, the J end by 0 bases, with 12 bases between. The CDR3 spells CASSATDSSNQPQHF. For the CDR3, the DNA is TGTGCCAGCAGCGCCACAGACAGTAGCAATCAGCCCCAGCATTTT.

This chain connects TRBV10-1 to TRBJ1-5; D remains unclear. The CDR3 loop spans 13 amino acids. Per germline, CDR1 WNHNN and CDR2 SYGVQD (reference sequence). V lost 3 bases and J 9 bases, leaving 12 bases between the germline ends. The CDR3 region has the DNA TGCGCCAGCAGTGAACGGGGAATGAGGCCCCAGCATTTT. Its translation is CASSERGMRPQHF.

The chain couples TRBV3-1 (or the pseudogene TRBV3-2) to TRBJ2-7; no clear D gene. The CDR3 sequence is 14 residues long. V dropped 0 bases and J dropped 3 bases, with 9 bases sitting between them. Germline-derived CDR1 and CDR2 are LGHDT and YNNKEL (reference sequence). CDR3 loop: CASSQDLGSYEQYF. The DNA for the CDR3 is TGTGCCAGCAGCCAAGATCTAGGTAGCTACGAGCAGTACTTC.

The chain uses TRBV5-1 and TRBJ1-3; tentative D call: TRBD1 (5 bases). In germline, CDR1 is SGHRS, CDR2 YFSETQ. V gave up 4 bases and J gave up 0 bases, with 14 bases separating them. The CDR3 loop spans 16 amino acids. As DNA, the CDR3 is TGCGCCAGCAGCCCCTCGGGACTGAGCTCTGGAAACACCATATATTTT. It codes for CASSPSGLSSGNTIYF.

The gene calls are TRBV29-1 and TRBJ1-3; no definite D call. This CDR3 spans 14 amino acids. The V end lost 4 bases, the J end lost 4 bases, and 14 bases lay between the germline ends. The germline gives CDR1 SQVTM, CDR2 ANQGSEA. The CDR3 DNA sequence: TGCAGCGTTGCGATCTCCGACGGGGGAAACACCATATATTTT. Amino acids: CSVAISDGGNTIYF. Looking up the rest from reference TRBV29-1 and TRBJ1-3 gives the full variable domain: SAVISQKPSRDICQRGTSLTIQCQVDSQVTMMFWYRQQPGQSLTLIATANQGSEATYESGFVIDKFPISRPNLTFSTLTVSNMSPEDSSIYLCSVAISDGGNTIYFGEGSWLTVV.

This chain links TRBV5-5 with TRBJ1-5, with no clear D. V lost 5 bases to trimming and J lost 5 bases, with 14 bases between them. This CDR3 has 14 amino acids. Germline V gene sequence: CDR1 SGHKS, CDR2 YYEKEE (reference sequence). The CDR3 spells CASRGAAGDQPQHF. The CDR3 DNA follows: TGTGCCAGCAGGGGAGCGGCCGGAGATCAGCCCCAGCATTTT.

This chain connects TRBV3-1 (or the pseudogene TRBV3-2) to TRBJ1-3; D uncertain. This CDR3 spans 15 amino acids. Germline-derived CDR1 and CDR2 are LGHDT and YNNKEL (reference sequence). Trimming pared 0 bases from V and 0 bases from J, leaving 6 bases between. CDR3 bases: TGTGCCAGCAGCCAAGATCTAAGCTCTGGAAACACCATATATTTT. Its protein is CASSQDLSSGNTIYF.

The chain links TRBV5-5 to TRBJ2-7, with 8 bases aligning to TRBD1. Trimming cost V 4 bases and J 2 bases; bases outside gene matches: 11. The germline V gene has CDR1 SGHKS and CDR2 YYEKEE (reference sequence). CDR3 length: 16 amino acids. The CDR3, as DNA: TGTGCCAGCAGCCCATGGGCCGGGACAGGAACCTACGAGCAGTACTTC. This translates into CASSPWAGTGTYEQYF.

This chain links TRBV7-8 with TRBJ2-2; a weak D match, TRBD1 (6 bases). Per germline, CDR1 SGHVS and CDR2 FQNEAQ. The CDR3 has 15 amino acids. Trimming took off 5 bases at V and 2 bases at J, with 12 bases between the two ends. The CDR3 here is CASSNRTVNTGELFF. CDR3 sequence (DNA): TGTGCCAGCAGCAACAGGACAGTAAACACCGGGGAGCTGTTTTTT.